This TCR beta chain was recorded in a study of T cells in Graves' hyperthyroidism and ophthalmopathy. General observations from the study: The majority of expanded thyroid clonotypes above 0.001 also appeared in blood. Ophthalmopathy was distinguished from stable hyperthyroidism by 13 V-J signatures.

Germline CDR1 and CDR2: MDHEN and SYDVKM. Trimming removed 5 bases from V and 2 bases from J, with 16 bases in between. This CDR3 comprises 16 residues. This clonotype appeared many times. Antigen unknown. A Clinical Activity Score of at least 3, a NOSPECS grade of at least 4 and a duration under 3 months were recorded in the ophthalmopathy patients. Isolation of PBMCs was performed on about 10 ml fresh peripheral blood. Amplified TCR beta CDR3 regions came from RNA transcripts. In the first-round RT-PCR of the TCR CDR3, the HTBI primer set was used. Using its own MiXCR run on the multiplex PCR reads, TCRdb lists one record per CDR3 protein. The sample lists about 300,000 distinct CDR3 sequences, approximately 18% occurring once.

The material sequenced was blood. The sequence was obtained from a man aged 45-65 years with Graves' ophthalmopathy. This chain uses TRBV28 with TRBJ2-1; a possible D gene is TRBD2 (6 bases). CDR3 DNA sequence: TGTGCCAGCAGTAGCCGGGGAACGGGAGCCTACAATGAGCAGTTCTTC. This gives the protein CASSSRGTGAYNEQFF. Filled out from reference TRBV28 and TRBJ2-1, the complete variable domain reads DVKVTQSSRYLVKRTGEKVFLECVQDMDHENMFWYRQDPGLGLRLIYFSYDVKMKEKGDIPEGYSVSREKKERFSLILESASTNQTSMYLCASSSRGTGAYNEQFFGPGTRLTVL.